The entry that follows covers one T cell receptor beta chain sequence. With 1 base clipped from V and 7 bases from J, the junction kept 15 bases outside the gene matches. CDR3 length equals 17 residues. The germline V gene encodes CDR1 SGHDT and CDR2 YYEEEE. This specimen comes from a study of blood T cell repertoires in COVID-19. Sequencing was performed with immunoSEQ multiplex PCR; in TCRdb, only in-frame clones are kept and a portion is missing. The table shows tens of thousands of clones, with roughly four fifths occurring only once. The sample taken for sequencing was peripheral blood. The receptor was derived from a woman aged 55-69 years with acute or convalescent COVID-19. The J gene is TRBJ2-5, the V gene TRBV5-6, with 8 bases aligning to TRBD1. The CDR3 DNA sequence: TGTGCCAGCAGCTTGTATTTGTCGGGACAGGAAAGGAGGACCCAGTACTTC. The encoded protein is CASSLYLSGQERRTQYF.